The T cell receptor (beta chain) under discussion was sequenced for a study of technical replicates of blood from a few donors (dated by TCRdb to 2016 to 2017). The method was the immunoSEQ multiplex PCR assay. Entries here come from immuneACCESS through TCRdb and include only in-frame sequences with V and J called. Some clones fail to appear in such tables; in the studies checked, an unresolved V gene covers under half of the shortfall, and the cause of the remainder is unknown. The sample table shows about 76,000 clones, and over 75% are seen once. The top ten clones comprise 0.25% of the sample. Taken from the germline V gene, the CDR1 and CDR2 loops are ENHRY and SYGVKD. The CDR3 holds 18 amino acids from the cysteine to the phenylalanine. The entry retains the CDR3 DNA only, 54 bases that are in frame from base 1. Trimmed from V: 4 bases; trimmed from J: 0 bases; junction bases lacking a gene match: 11.

Details on this clone: The antigen this receptor binds is unknown. No clone much larger than this one lies a single base away; base qualities are absent.

Sequencing was done on a sample of T cells isolated from PBMCs. The rearrangement joined TRBV10-3 to TRBJ1-4; 7 middle bases align to TRBD1. This clonotype originated in a human donor in good health. CDR3 loop: CAISVGTEGVPTNEKLFF. The nucleotides read TGTGCCATCAGTGTGGGGACAGAAGGAGTCCCAACTAATGAAAAACTGTTTTTT.